The 20 T cell receptor beta chains in this list originate from one sample, sequenced in a study of breast tumors, draining lymph nodes, adjacent tissues (dated by TCRdb to about 2016). Lymph node samples were obtained from the axillary draining lymph nodes of breast cancer patients. The library was built by means of multiplex PCR. Sequencing relied on an Illumina HiSeq 2000. The raw public reads went through TCRdb reprocessing: fastp at Q25, MiXCR clone calling, in-frame beta chains kept. Each CDR3 protein appears once, grouped with its most common genes and DNA. The sample contains fewer than 250,000 distinct CDR3 sequences, 32% of them found a single time. The ten largest clones take up roughly 1.3% of the sample. The sample taken for sequencing was axillary lymph node tissue. These receptors came from a female donor with breast cancer. Some clones in this sample may be carry-over from other donors' samples.

This chain uses TRBV11-3 with TRBJ2-5; 10 nucleotides align to TRBD2. The CDR3 extends over 17 amino acids. Germline V gene data show CDR1 as SGHNT and CDR2 as YENEEA. Trimming removed 0 bases from V and 1 base from J; junction bases left unmatched: 5. This chain's CDR3 is CASSLDRTSGAQETQYF. The CDR3 DNA is TGTGCCAGCAGCTTAGATCGGACTAGCGGCGCCCAAGAGACCCAGTACTTC.

This clonotype was observed many times. The CDR3 DNA reads TGTGCCAGCAGTGAAGTTGTTGAGACAGGGCAGTACTTC. Translation: CASSEVVETGQYF. The rearrangement joins TRBV6-1 to TRBJ2-7, with D perhaps TRBD1 (6 bases). CDR1 MNHNS and CDR2 SASEGT come from the germline V gene. The V and J ends lost 1 base and 9 bases respectively, with 13 bases between them. This CDR3 is 13 amino acids long.

This clonotype was detected ten times or more. The V and J genes are TRBV19 and TRBJ2-1; TRBD1 aligns across 7 bases. The V and J ends lost 1 base and 3 bases, in that order; junction bases with no gene match: 3. Germline CDR1 is LNHDA and CDR2 is SQIVND (reference sequence). The CDR3 runs 15 residues. The CDR3: CASSIGDRVYNEQFF. The DNA of the CDR3 is TGTGCCAGTAGTATAGGAGACAGGGTCTACAATGAGCAGTTCTTC.

This clonotype has ten or more counts. The chain is built from TRBV4-1 and TRBJ2-3; 11 bases match TRBD2. Unmatched junction bases numbered 3, after V lost 0 bases and J lost 4 bases. This CDR3 contains 16 residues. Germline CDR1 is MGHRA and CDR2 is YSYEKL. CDR3 sequence reads: CASSQEGGLAADTQYF. CDR3 DNA: TGCGCCAGCAGCCAAGAAGGGGGACTAGCGGCAGATACGCAGTATTTT.

There are many counts of this clonotype. The chain couples TRBV5-1 to TRBJ2-5, with TRBD1 matching over 7 bases. V lost 3 bases and J lost 5; bases outside the gene matches: 10. Germline CDR1 is SGHRS and CDR2 is YFSETQ. There are 15 residues in the CDR3. The CDR3 DNA reads TGCGCCAGCAGCTCAGTACAGGGGCAGGATGAGACCCAGTACTTC. It is translated as CASSSVQGQDETQYF.

This sequence joins TRBV4-3 and TRBJ1-5; D is unresolved. Germline lookup yields CDR1 LGHNA and CDR2 YSLEER. CDR3 length: 14 residues. V was clipped by 0 bases and J by 6 bases, with 9 bases between them. CDR3 amino acids: CASSQDPMGQPQHF. In DNA, the CDR3 is TGCGCCAGCAGCCAAGATCCGATGGGTCAGCCCCAGCATTTT.

This clonotype was seen only a few times. This may be a read error: a much more frequent sequence differs by one nucleotide. The chain employs TRBV12-5 and TRBJ2-7; maybe TRBD1 (5 bases). Germline CDR1 LGHNT, CDR2 FRNRAP. The CDR3 loop spans 12 amino acids. This CDR3 reads CASGYRSYERYF. CDR3 in DNA: TGTGCTAGTGGCTACAGGTCGTACGAGCGGTACTTC.

This clonotype was counted a few times. The rearrangement links TRBV20-1 to TRBJ1-1; 7 bases agree with TRBD1. The germline gives CDR1 DFQATT, CDR2 SNEGSKA (reference sequence). This CDR3 is built from 17 residues. V dropped 6 bases and J dropped 0; count of bases not matched to a gene: 16. CDR3 in amino acids: CSAKGQVGGLLNTEAFF. The DNA for the CDR3 is TGCAGTGCGAAAGGACAGGTGGGGGGTCTATTGAACACTGAAGCTTTCTTT.

The rearrangement links TRBV11-1 to TRBJ1-1, with 7 nucleotides matching TRBD1. Trimming at V came to 2 bases and at J to 3 bases, leaving 9 bases not matched to a gene. Germline lookup yields CDR1 SGHAT and CDR2 FQDESV (reference sequence). The CDR3 length is 16 residues. The CDR3 loop reads CASSLRSGGTDTEAFF. Here the CDR3 DNA reads TGTGCCAGCAGCTTAAGGTCAGGGGGTACTGACACTGAAGCTTTCTTT.

Regarding this clonotype: This may come from a read error, since a much larger clone is one base off. The chain uses TRBV6-2 or TRBV6-3 and TRBJ2-2; D is uncertain. Germline CDR1 and CDR2: MNHEY and SVGEGT. Trimming removed 6 bases from V and 1 base from J, with 12 bases in between. CDR3 size: 15 residues. The chain's CDR3 is CASSKATRNTGELFF. CDR3 bases: TGTGCCAGCAGCAAGGCTACACGGAACACCGGGGAGCTGTTTTTT.

The CDR3 DNA follows: TGCAGTGCTAGAGAGGGGAGTCTCTATAATTCACCCCTCCACTTT. Its protein is CSAREGSLYNSPLHF. The V call is TRBV20-1, the J call TRBJ1-6, with D unclear. This CDR3 is built from 15 residues. The germline CDR1 and CDR2 sequences are DFQATT and SNEGSKA (reference sequence). Trimming shortened V by 0 bases and J by 3 bases, and 9 bases separated the two germline ends.

There are many counts of this clonotype. V usage is TRBV6-1 and J usage is TRBJ1-3, with D possibly being TRBD1 (5 bases). Germline values: CDR1 MNHNS, CDR2 SASEGT. The CDR3 sequence is 14 residues long. V was clipped by 0 bases and J by 9 bases, with 12 bases between them. DNA of the CDR3: TGTGCCAGCAGTGAAGCGCGGCGGGACGGCACCATATATTTT. Protein sequence: CASSEARRDGTIYF.

This sequence joins TRBV7-2 and TRBJ2-5; 9 bases are a match to TRBD1. J gave up 3 bases and V 5 bases, and 7 bases lay outside the gene matches. CDR3 length equals 15 residues. The germline CDR1 and CDR2 sequences are SGHTA and FQGNSA. Written as DNA, the CDR3 is TGTGCCAGCAGCCGTCATACAGGGGGCGAAGAGACCCAGTACTTC. Residues: CASSRHTGGEETQYF.

In its sample, this clonotype was seen many times. V and J are TRBV20-1 and TRBJ2-3, with 11 bases identical to TRBD2. J gave up 2 bases and V 6 bases, and 10 bases lay outside the gene matches. Germline V lookup: CDR1 DFQATT, CDR2 SNEGSKA (reference sequence). This CDR3 region has 16 residues. In DNA form, the CDR3 reads TGCAGTGCGGACGGGACTAGCGGTCTTAACACAGATACGCAGTATTTT. Its translation is CSADGTSGLNTDTQYF.

This clonotype was found many times. This rearrangement joins TRBV11-2 to TRBJ1-6; D call uncertain. The CDR3 loop spans 16 amino acids. Trimming left V 1 base short and J 7 bases short, with 14 bases between. Germline-derived CDR1 and CDR2 are SGHAT and FQNNGV. CDR3 residues: CASSLVTALGNSPLHF. For the CDR3, the DNA is TGTGCCAGCAGCTTAGTCACTGCCCTGGGGAATTCACCCCTCCACTTT.

CDR3 protein: CASTFQGGTDSYGYTF. CDR3 nucleotide sequence: TGTGCCAGCACCTTTCAGGGGGGCACAGATAGCTATGGCTACACCTTC. This sequence joins TRBV7-2 and TRBJ1-2, with 7 bases aligning to TRBD1. The CDR3 is made up of 16 amino acids. Germline V lookup: CDR1 SGHTA, CDR2 FQGNSA. J lost 4 bases, V lost 7 bases, and 15 bases had no gene match.

The V call is TRBV18, the J call TRBJ2-1; D unclear. The CDR3 extends over 17 amino acids. CDR1 is KGHSH and CDR2 is LQKENI in the germline V gene. Trimming removed 4 bases at V and 0 bases at J, with 16 bases between. CDR3 sequence reads: CASSLQRLADSYNEQFF. Written as DNA, the CDR3 is TGTGCCAGCTCACTACAAAGGCTGGCGGACTCCTACAATGAGCAGTTCTTC. Supplemented by reference TRBV18 and TRBJ2-1, the full variable domain reads NAGVMQNPRHLVRRRGQEARLRCSPMKGHSHVYWYRQLPEEGLKFMVYLQKENIIDESGMPKERFSAEFPKEGPSILRIQQVVRGDSAAYFCASSLQRLADSYNEQFFGPGTRLTVL.

Points on this clonotype: A much larger clone lies one base from this, so it may be a read error. The chain carries TRBV19 and TRBJ2-1; D may be TRBD1 or TRBD2 (5 bases each). The CDR3 is 17 amino acids. Per the germline V gene, CDR1 is LNHDA and CDR2 is SQIVND (reference sequence). CDR3 protein: CAGSRGTMTGTRNEQFF. Written as DNA, the CDR3 is TGTGCCGGTAGTAGAGGCACAATGACCGGGACCAGAAATGAGCAGTTCTTC.

At least ten counts were recorded for this clonotype. The chain couples TRBV19 to TRBJ2-3; 8 bases align to TRBD2. This CDR3 contains 13 residues. Germline CDR1 reads LNHDA; CDR2 reads SQIVND (reference sequence). V was clipped by 9 bases and J by 6 bases; unmatched bases: 8. In nucleotides, the CDR3 is TGTGCCAGACGGGGGGGCTTGACGGATACGCAGTATTTT. Its translation is CARRGGLTDTQYF.

The chain links TRBV20-1 to TRBJ1-5; D gene uncertain. V was shortened by 2 bases and J by 5 bases, with 10 bases between the two germline ends. Germline loops: CDR1 DFQATT, CDR2 SNEGSKA (reference sequence). This CDR3 spans 13 amino acids. The DNA for the CDR3 is TGCAGTGCTAGACAGGTGCTCGATCAGCCCCAGCATTTT. Translated: CSARQVLDQPQHF.